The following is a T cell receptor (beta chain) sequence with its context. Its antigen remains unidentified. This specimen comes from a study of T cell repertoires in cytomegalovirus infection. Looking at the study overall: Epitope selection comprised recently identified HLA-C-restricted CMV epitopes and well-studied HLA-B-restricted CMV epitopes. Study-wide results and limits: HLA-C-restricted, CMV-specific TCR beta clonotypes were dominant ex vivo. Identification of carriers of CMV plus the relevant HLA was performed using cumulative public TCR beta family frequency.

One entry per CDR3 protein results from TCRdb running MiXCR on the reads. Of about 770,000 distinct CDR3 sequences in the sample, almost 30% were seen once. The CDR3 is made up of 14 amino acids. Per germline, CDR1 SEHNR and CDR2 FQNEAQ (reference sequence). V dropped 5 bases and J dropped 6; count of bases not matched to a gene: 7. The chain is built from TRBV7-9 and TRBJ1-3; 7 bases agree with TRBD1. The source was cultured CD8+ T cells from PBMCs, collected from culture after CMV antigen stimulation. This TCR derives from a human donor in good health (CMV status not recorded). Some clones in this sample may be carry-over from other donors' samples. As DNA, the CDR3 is TGTGCCAGCAGCCTACAGGGGAGGGAAAACACCATATATTTT. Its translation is CASSLQGRENTIYF. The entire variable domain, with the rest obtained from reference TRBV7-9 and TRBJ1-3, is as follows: DTGVSQNPRHKITKRGQNVTFRCDPISEHNRLYWYRQTLGQGPEFLTYFQNEAQLEKSRLLSDRFSAERPKGSFSTLEIQRTEQGDSAMYLCASSLQGRENTIYFGEGSWLTVV.